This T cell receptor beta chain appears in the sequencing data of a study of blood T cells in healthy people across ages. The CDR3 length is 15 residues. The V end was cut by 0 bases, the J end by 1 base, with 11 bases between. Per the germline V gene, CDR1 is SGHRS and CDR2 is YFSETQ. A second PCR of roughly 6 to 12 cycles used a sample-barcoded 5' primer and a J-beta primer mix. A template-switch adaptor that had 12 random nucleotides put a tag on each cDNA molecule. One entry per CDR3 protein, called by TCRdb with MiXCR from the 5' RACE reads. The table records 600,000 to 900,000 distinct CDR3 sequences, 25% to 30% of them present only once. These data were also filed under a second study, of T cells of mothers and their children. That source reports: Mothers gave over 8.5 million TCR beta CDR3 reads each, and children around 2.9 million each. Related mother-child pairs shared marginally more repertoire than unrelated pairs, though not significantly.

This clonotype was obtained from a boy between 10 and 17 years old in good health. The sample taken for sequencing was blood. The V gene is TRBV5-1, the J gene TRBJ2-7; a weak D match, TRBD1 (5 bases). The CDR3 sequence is CASSLATGQSYEQYF. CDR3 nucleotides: TGCGCCAGCAGCTTGGCTACAGGACAATCCTACGAGCAGTACTTC.